This T cell receptor (beta chain) stems from a study of shared clonotypes between healthy human individuals. The assay was immunoSEQ multiplex PCR, and TCRdb's table has in-frame clones only and misses some. Of some 350,000 clones in the sample, 74% are singletons; the top ten hold 10%. CDR1 and CDR2 (germline): SGHKS, YYEKEE (reference sequence). This CDR3 region has 16 residues. Trimming at V came to 2 bases and at J to 7 bases, leaving 10 bases not matched to a gene. Sample: memory CD4+ T cells sorted from blood. Subset meaning: CD45RA-negative fraction. The rearrangement joins TRBV5-5 to TRBJ2-1; 9 nucleotides agree with TRBD2. This clonotype was obtained from a man aged 25 to 40 in good health. CDR3 bases: TGTGCCAGCAGCTTAGTTAGTAGCGGGAGCATGAATGAGCAGTTCTTC. Its protein is CASSLVSSGSMNEQFF.